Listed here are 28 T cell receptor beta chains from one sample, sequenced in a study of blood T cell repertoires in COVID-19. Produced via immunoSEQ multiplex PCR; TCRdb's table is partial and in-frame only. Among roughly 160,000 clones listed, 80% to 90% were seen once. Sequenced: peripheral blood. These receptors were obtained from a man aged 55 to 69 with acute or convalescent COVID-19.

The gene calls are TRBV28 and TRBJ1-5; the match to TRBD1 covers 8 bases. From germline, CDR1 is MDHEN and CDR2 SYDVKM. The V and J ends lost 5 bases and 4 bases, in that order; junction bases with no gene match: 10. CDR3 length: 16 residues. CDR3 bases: TGTGCCAGCAGTGCCAGGACAGGGTATGGTAATCAGCCCCAGCATTTT. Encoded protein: CASSARTGYGNQPQHF.

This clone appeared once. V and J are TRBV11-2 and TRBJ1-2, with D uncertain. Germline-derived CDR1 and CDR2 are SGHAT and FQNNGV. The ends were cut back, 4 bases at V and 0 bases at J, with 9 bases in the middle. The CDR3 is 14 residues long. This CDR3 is CASSSTRANYGYTF. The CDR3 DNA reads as TGTGCCAGCAGCTCGACTCGAGCTAACTATGGCTACACCTTC.

The CDR3 nucleotides read TGTGCCAGCAGTTTGCCTAGCGGAGCCAAAAACATTCAGTACTTC. This sequence encodes CASSLPSGAKNIQYF. The chain has TRBV28 and TRBJ2-4, with 7 nucleotides matching TRBD2. The CDR3 spans 15 residues. The germline V gene encodes CDR1 MDHEN and CDR2 SYDVKM. V lost 3 bases and J lost 0; bases outside the gene matches: 2.

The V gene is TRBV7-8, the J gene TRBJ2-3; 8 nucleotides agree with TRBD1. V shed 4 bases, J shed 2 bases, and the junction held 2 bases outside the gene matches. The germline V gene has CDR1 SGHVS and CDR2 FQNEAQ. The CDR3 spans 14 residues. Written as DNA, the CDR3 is TGTGCCAGCAGCTCGGACAGGGCCACAGATACGCAGTATTTT. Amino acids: CASSSDRATDTQYF.

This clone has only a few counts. DNA for the CDR3: TGTGCCAGCAGCCTACTACTAGGACGGATGAACACCATATATTTT. As protein: CASSLLLGRMNTIYF. This chain links TRBV7-3 with TRBJ1-3; D not certain. CDR1 SGHTA and CDR2 FQGTGA come from the germline V gene. This CDR3 has 15 amino acids. V was shortened by 5 bases and J by 7 bases, with 18 bases between the two germline ends.

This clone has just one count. The CDR3 nucleotides are TGTGCCAGCAGCTTAGGAACAGGGCCGAGCTCCTACGAGCAGTACTTC. It translates to CASSLGTGPSSYEQYF. The rearrangement uses TRBV7-9 and TRBJ2-7, with D tentatively TRBD1 (6 bases). The germline gives CDR1 SEHNR, CDR2 FQNEAQ (reference sequence). Deletions cut 1 base from V and 0 bases from J, with 13 bases between. The CDR3 length is 16 residues.

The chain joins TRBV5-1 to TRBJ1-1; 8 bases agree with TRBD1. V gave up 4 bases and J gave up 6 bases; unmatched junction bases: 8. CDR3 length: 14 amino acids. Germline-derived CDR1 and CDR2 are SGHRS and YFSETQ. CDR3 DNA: TGCGCCAGCAGCAACGGACAGGGAAGGGCTGAAGCTTTCTTT. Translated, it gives CASSNGQGRAEAFF.

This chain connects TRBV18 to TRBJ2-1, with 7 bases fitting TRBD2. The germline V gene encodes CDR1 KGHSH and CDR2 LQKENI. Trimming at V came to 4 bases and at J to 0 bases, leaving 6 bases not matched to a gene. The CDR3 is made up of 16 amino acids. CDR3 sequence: CASSRIRDYSYNEQFF. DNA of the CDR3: TGTGCCAGCTCACGCATCCGGGACTACTCCTACAATGAGCAGTTCTTC.

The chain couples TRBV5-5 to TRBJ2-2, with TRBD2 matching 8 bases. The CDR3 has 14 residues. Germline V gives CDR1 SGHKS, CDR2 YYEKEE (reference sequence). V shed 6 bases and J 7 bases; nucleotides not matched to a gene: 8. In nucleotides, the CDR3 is TGTGCCAGCACCTTTAGCGGGATAGGCGGGGAGCTGTTTTTT. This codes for CASTFSGIGGELFF.

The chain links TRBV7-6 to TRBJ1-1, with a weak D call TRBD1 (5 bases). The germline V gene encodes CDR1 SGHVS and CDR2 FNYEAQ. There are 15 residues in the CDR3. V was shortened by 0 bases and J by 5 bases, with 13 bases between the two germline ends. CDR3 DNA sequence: TGTGCCAGCAGCTTAGCGGAAGGGGTTGAGACTGAAGCTTTCTTT. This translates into CASSLAEGVETEAFF.

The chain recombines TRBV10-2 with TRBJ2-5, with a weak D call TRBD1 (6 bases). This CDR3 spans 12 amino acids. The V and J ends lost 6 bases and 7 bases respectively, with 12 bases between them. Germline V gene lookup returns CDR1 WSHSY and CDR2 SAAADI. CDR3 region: CASRGIGGTQYF. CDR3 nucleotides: TGCGCCAGCAGGGGGATAGGGGGGACCCAGTACTTC.

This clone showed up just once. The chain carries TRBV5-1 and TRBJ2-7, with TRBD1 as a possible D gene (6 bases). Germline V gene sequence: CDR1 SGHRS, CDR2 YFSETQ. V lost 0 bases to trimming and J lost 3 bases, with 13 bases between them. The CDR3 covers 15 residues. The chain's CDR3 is CASSLAMGQFYEQYF. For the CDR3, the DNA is TGCGCCAGCAGCTTGGCGATGGGACAATTCTACGAGCAGTACTTC.

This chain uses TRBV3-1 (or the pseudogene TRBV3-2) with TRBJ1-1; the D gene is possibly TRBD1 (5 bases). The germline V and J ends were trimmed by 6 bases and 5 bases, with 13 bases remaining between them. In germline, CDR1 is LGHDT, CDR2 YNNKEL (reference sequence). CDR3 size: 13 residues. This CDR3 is CASRLDSHTEAFF. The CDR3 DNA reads TGTGCCAGCAGACTCGACAGCCATACTGAAGCTTTCTTT.

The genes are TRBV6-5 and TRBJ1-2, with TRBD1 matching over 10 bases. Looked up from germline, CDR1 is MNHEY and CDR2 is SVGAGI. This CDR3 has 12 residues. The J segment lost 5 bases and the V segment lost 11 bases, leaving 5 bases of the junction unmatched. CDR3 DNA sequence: TGTGCCGTCGGGACAGGGGTATATGGCTACACCTTC. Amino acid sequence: CAVGTGVYGYTF.

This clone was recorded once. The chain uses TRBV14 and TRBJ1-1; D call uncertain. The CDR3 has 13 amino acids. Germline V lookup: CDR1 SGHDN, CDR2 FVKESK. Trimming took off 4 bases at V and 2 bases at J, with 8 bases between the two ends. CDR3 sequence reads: CASSRHSNTEAFF. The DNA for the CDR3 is TGTGCCAGCAGCCGACACAGCAACACTGAAGCTTTCTTT.

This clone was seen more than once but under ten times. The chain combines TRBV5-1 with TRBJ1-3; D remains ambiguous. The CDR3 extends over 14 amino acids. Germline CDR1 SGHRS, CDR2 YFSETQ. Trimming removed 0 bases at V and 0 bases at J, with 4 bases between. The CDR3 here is CASSLDLSGNTIYF. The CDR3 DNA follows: TGCGCCAGCAGCTTGGATCTCTCTGGAAACACCATATATTTT.

The CDR3 reads CASSSLGQGSNEKLFF. The CDR3, as DNA: TGTGCCAGCAGTTCCCTAGGTCAGGGGTCTAATGAAAAACTGTTTTTT. This sequence joins TRBV6-6 and TRBJ1-4; a weak D match, TRBD1 (6 bases). The CDR3 has 16 residues. V lost 4 bases and J lost 3, with 15 bases in between. Germline CDR1 is MNHNY and CDR2 is SVGAGI (reference sequence).

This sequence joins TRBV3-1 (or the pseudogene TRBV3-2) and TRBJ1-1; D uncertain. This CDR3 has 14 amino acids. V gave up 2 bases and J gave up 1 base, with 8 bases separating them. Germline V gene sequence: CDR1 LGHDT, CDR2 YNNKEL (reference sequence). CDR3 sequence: CASSQSWQNTEAFF. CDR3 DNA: TGTGCCAGCAGCCAATCATGGCAGAACACTGAAGCTTTCTTT.

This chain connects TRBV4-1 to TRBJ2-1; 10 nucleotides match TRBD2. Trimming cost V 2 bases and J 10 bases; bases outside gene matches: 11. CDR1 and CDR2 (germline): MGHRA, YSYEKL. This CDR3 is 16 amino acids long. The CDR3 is CASSQLGLAVSGEQFF. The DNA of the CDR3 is TGCGCCAGCAGCCAATTAGGACTAGCGGTATCGGGGGAGCAGTTCTTC.

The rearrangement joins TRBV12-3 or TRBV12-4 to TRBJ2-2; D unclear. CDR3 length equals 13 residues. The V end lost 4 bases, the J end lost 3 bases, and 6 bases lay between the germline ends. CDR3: CASSYRDTGELFF. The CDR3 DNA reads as TGTGCCAGCAGTTATCGGGACACCGGGGAGCTGTTTTTT.

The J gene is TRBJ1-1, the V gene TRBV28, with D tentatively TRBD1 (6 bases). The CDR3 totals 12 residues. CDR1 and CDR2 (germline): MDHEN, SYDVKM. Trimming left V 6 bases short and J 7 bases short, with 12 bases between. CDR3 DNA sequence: TGTGCCAGCAGCCTGACAGGACGTGAAGCTTTCTTT. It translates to CASSLTGREAFF.

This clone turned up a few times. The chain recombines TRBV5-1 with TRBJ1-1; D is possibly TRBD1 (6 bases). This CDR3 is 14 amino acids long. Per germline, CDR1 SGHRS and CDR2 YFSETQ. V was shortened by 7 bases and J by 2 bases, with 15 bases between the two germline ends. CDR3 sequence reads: CASGRGAENTEAFF. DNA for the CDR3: TGCGCCAGCGGCAGGGGCGCCGAAAACACTGAAGCTTTCTTT.

The CDR3 is CASSQGLYNTGELFF. CDR3 in DNA: TGCGCCAGCAGTCAGGGACTTTATAACACCGGGGAGCTGTTTTTT. The chain recombines TRBV5-1 with TRBJ2-2; D perhaps matches TRBD2 (6 bases). The germline CDR1 and CDR2 sequences are SGHRS and YFSETQ. Between the trimmed V and J ends, which lost 5 bases and 2 bases, there was a span of 13 bases. The CDR3 has 15 amino acids. The whole variable domain, remainder taken from reference TRBV5-1 and TRBJ2-2, is KAGVTQTPRYLIKTRGQQVTLSCSPISGHRSVSWYQQTPGQGLQFLFEYFSETQRNKGNFPGRFSGRQFSNSRSEMNVSTLELGDSALYLCASSQGLYNTGELFFGEGSRLTVL.

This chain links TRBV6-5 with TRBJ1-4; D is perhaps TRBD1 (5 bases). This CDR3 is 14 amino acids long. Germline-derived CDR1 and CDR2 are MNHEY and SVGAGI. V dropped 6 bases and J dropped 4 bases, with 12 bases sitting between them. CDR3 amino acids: CASRGSGRNEKLFF. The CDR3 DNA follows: TGTGCCAGCAGAGGTTCAGGGCGTAATGAAAAACTGTTTTTT.

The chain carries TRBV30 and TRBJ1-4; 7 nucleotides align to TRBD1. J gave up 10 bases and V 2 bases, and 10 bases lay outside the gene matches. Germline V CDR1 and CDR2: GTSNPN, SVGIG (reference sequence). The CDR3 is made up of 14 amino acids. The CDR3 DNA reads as TGTGCCTGGAGTACGGGAAAAGGGGGCGGAAAACTGTTTTTT. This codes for CAWSTGKGGGKLFF.

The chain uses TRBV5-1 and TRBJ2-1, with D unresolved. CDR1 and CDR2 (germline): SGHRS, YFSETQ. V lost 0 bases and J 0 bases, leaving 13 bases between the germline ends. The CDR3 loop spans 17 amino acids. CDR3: CASSLDPGQSSYNEQFF. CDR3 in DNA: TGCGCCAGCAGCTTGGATCCAGGCCAAAGCTCCTACAATGAGCAGTTCTTC.

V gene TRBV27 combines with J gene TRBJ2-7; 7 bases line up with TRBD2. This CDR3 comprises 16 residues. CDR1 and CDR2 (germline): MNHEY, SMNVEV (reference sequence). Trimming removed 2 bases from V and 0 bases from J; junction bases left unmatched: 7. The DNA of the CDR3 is TGTGCCAGCAGTTTAAGGAGCGGGATGAGCTCCTACGAGCAGTACTTC. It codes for CASSLRSGMSSYEQYF.

The CDR3 loop is CASSPDRNRGTEAFF. CDR3 sequence (DNA): TGTGCCAGCAGCCCGGACCGGAACCGGGGCACTGAAGCTTTCTTT. The J gene is TRBJ1-1, the V gene TRBV5-4; D is uncertain. The CDR3 covers 15 residues. The germline V and J ends were trimmed by 4 bases and 4 bases, with 17 bases remaining between them. Germline loops: CDR1 SGHNT, CDR2 YYREEE (reference sequence).